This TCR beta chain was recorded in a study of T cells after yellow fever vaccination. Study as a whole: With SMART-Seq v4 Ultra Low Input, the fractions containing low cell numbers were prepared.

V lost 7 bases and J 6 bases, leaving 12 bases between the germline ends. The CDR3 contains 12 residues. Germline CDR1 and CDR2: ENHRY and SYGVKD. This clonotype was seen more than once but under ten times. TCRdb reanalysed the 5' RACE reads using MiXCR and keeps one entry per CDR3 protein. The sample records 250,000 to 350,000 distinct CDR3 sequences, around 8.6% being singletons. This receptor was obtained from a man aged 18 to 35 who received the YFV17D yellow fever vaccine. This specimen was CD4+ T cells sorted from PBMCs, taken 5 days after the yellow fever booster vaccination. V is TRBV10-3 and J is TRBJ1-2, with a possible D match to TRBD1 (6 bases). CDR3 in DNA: TGTGCCATCACAGGGGCGGAAGATGGCTACACCTTC. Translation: CAITGAEDGYTF.